Following are 28 T cell receptor beta chains from one sample sequenced in a study of T cells in localized non-small cell lung cancer (TCRdb year 2020). The library was built by means of the immunoSEQ multiplex PCR assay. TCRdb carries this immuneACCESS record with in-frame sequences only. Its versions omit some clonotypes, under half of them owing to an unresolved V gene in the studies checked, with the rest unexplained. The sample yields tens of thousands of clones; 65% to 85% were counted once. The leading ten clones occupy roughly 9% of the sample. The input for sequencing was peripheral blood, taken before any cancer treatment. Every receptor here comes from a female donor aged 60 or older with stage I lung adenocarcinoma.

The gene calls are TRBV29-1 and TRBJ1-2; TRBD1 matches 8 bases. The J segment lost 8 bases and the V segment lost 6 bases, leaving 11 bases of the junction unmatched. The V gene's germline CDR1 is SQVTM and CDR2 ANQGSEA. The CDR3 consists of 13 residues. The CDR3 DNA sequence: TGCAGCGTGCGGACGACAGGGGTCTGGGGCTACACCTTC. Residues: CSVRTTGVWGYTF.

Only a few counts were recorded for this clone. The chain recombines TRBV29-1 with TRBJ2-7; D is unresolved. The CDR3 is 12 amino acids. The germline V and J ends were trimmed by 4 bases and 6 bases, with 13 bases remaining between them. CDR1 is SQVTM and CDR2 is ANQGSEA in the germline V gene. Here the CDR3 reads CSVGGFASEQYF. CDR3 coding DNA: TGCAGCGTTGGAGGATTCGCAAGCGAGCAGTACTTC.

The V call is TRBV5-1, the J call TRBJ2-7, with D unresolved. CDR1 SGHRS and CDR2 YFSETQ come from the germline V gene. V dropped 4 bases and J dropped 3 bases, with 14 bases sitting between them. The CDR3 consists of 14 residues. CDR3 in amino acids: CASSGDTTHYEQYF. The CDR3 DNA reads TGCGCCAGCAGCGGAGACACTACCCACTACGAGCAGTACTTC.

This sequence joins TRBV7-2 and TRBJ1-2, with TRBD1 identical over 9 bases. CDR3 length: 15 amino acids. CDR1 is SGHTA and CDR2 is FQGNSA in the germline V gene. J was trimmed by 3 bases and V by 5 bases; bases with no gene match: 7. The DNA of the CDR3 is TGTGCCAGCAGCCTAGGACAGGGGATCGACTATGGCTACACCTTC. Translated: CASSLGQGIDYGYTF.

The V gene is TRBV6-4, the J gene TRBJ2-3; tentative D call: TRBD1 (5 bases). Trimming removed 5 bases at V and 1 base at J, with 10 bases between. Germline loops: CDR1 MRHNA, CDR2 SNTAGT. The CDR3 contains 14 residues. The CDR3 DNA reads TGTGCCAGCAGTCCGGTAGGGGGCACAGATACGCAGTATTTT. As protein: CASSPVGGTDTQYF.

V is TRBV30 and J is TRBJ1-3; D is perhaps TRBD1 (5 bases). CDR3 length: 13 amino acids. Deletions cut 5 bases from V and 1 base from J, with 9 bases between. Looked up from germline, CDR1 is GTSNPN and CDR2 is SVGIG (reference sequence). The CDR3 DNA is TGTGCCTGGGCTCAGGGTTCTGGAAACACCATATATTTT. Protein sequence: CAWAQGSGNTIYF.

The chain recombines TRBV6-5 with TRBJ2-7, with 10 bases identical to TRBD2. The CDR3 consists of 15 residues. V gave up 5 bases and J gave up 1 base; unmatched junction bases: 5. CDR1 and CDR2 (germline): MNHEY, SVGAGI. CDR3 DNA sequence: TGTGCCAGCAGTCAAAGCGGGGGGGCATCCTACGAGCAGTACTTC. It specifies CASSQSGGASYEQYF.

The chain links TRBV6-5 to TRBJ2-1; 9 bases agree with TRBD2. Germline V lookup: CDR1 MNHEY, CDR2 SVGAGI. With V trimmed by 6 bases and J by 0 bases, 3 bases remained unmatched. The CDR3 length is 15 residues. The DNA of the CDR3 is TGTGCCAGCAGAAAAGCGGGAGGCTCCTACAATGAGCAGTTCTTC. Protein: CASRKAGGSYNEQFF.

The CDR3 is CAARGTSDYNEQFF. DNA for the CDR3: TGTGCCGCCCGGGGGACTAGCGACTACAATGAGCAGTTCTTC. This chain connects TRBV10-3 to TRBJ2-1; TRBD2 agrees at 10 bases. The junction had 7 bases not matched to a gene; V was cut back by 11 bases and J by 3 bases. In germline, CDR1 is ENHRY, CDR2 SYGVKD. The CDR3 is 14 residues long.

J is TRBJ2-7 and V is TRBV28; unclear D gene. The CDR3 is made up of 15 amino acids. V was clipped by 8 bases and J by 3 bases, with 20 bases between them. CDR1 is MDHEN and CDR2 is SYDVKM in the germline V gene. The CDR3 reads CASQPEALTDYEQYF. The CDR3 region has the DNA TGTGCCAGCCAGCCAGAGGCCCTGACTGACTACGAGCAGTACTTC.

This rearrangement joins TRBV29-1 to TRBJ1-3; no firm D call. Deletions cut 4 bases from V and 0 bases from J, with 10 bases between. CDR3 length equals 14 residues. Germline V gene data show CDR1 as SQVTM and CDR2 as ANQGSEA. The CDR3 sequence: CSVGWAGSGNTIYF. The CDR3 DNA is TGCAGCGTTGGCTGGGCGGGCTCTGGAAACACCATATATTTT.

The genes are TRBV9 and TRBJ2-5, with D perhaps assigned TRBD1 or TRBD2 (5 bases each). Trimming took 0 bases from V and 7 from J, leaving 10 bases between them. Germline V gives CDR1 SGDLS, CDR2 YYNGEE. The CDR3 is 13 amino acids. Here the CDR3 DNA reads TGTGCCAGCAGCGTAGGAGGGGTTGGGACCCAGTACTTC. Translating it yields CASSVGGVGTQYF.

The chain combines TRBV5-6 with TRBJ2-2; D gene uncertain. CDR3 length: 16 residues. Trimming left V 4 bases short and J 2 bases short, with 15 bases between. Germline CDR1 SGHDT, CDR2 YYEEEE. The CDR3 DNA sequence: TGTGCCAGCAGCGTTGGTGTACGGGCCAACACCGGGGAGCTGTTTTTT. Its translation: CASSVGVRANTGELFF. The full variable domain, with the rest looked up from reference TRBV5-6 and TRBJ2-2, is DAGVTQSPTHLIKTRGQQVTLRCSPKSGHDTVSWYQQALGQGPQFIFQYYEEEERQRGNFPDRFSGHQFPNYSSELNVNALLLGDSALYLCASSVGVRANTGELFFGEGSRLTVL.

The rearrangement links TRBV4-2 to TRBJ2-4; D gene uncertain. The CDR3 is 11 amino acids. V was pared by 5 bases and J by 7 bases, with 6 bases between. CDR1 and CDR2 (germline): LGHNA, YNFKEQ. This chain's CDR3 is CASSTRNIQYF. The CDR3 DNA reads TGTGCCAGCAGCACTCGTAACATTCAGTACTTC.

The chain links TRBV6-5 to TRBJ1-2, with no clear D. V dropped 4 bases and J dropped 4 bases, with 10 bases sitting between them. Germline V gene lookup returns CDR1 MNHEY and CDR2 SVGAGI. The CDR3 runs to 13 residues. CDR3 in amino acids: CASSSRDGYGYTF. As DNA, the CDR3 is TGTGCCAGCAGTTCGAGAGATGGCTATGGCTACACCTTC.

The rearrangement joins TRBV5-4 to TRBJ1-2; TRBD1 matches at 9 bases. V shed 4 bases, J shed 4 bases, and the junction held 5 bases outside the gene matches. The CDR3 is 14 amino acids. The germline CDR1 and CDR2 sequences are SGHNT and YYREEE (reference sequence). The CDR3 region has the DNA TGTGCCAGCAGCCTTACAGGGGGCACCTATGGCTACACCTTC. This gives the protein CASSLTGGTYGYTF. The entire variable domain, with the rest obtained from reference TRBV5-4 and TRBJ1-2, is as follows: ETGVTQSPTHLIKTRGQQVTLRCSSQSGHNTVSWYQQALGQGPQFIFQYYREEENGRGNFPPRFSGLQFPNYSSELNVNALELDDSALYLCASSLTGGTYGYTFGSGTRLTVV.

The chain couples TRBV19 to TRBJ2-2, with 7 bases matching TRBD1. This CDR3 comprises 15 residues. Germline CDR1 LNHDA, CDR2 SQIVND (reference sequence). J lost 6 bases, V lost 3 bases, and 7 bases had no gene match. The CDR3 DNA sequence: TGTGCCAGTAGTATGTCACAGGGGTCAGCCGGGGAGCTGTTTTTT. Translating gives CASSMSQGSAGELFF.

The rearrangement joins TRBV6-1 to TRBJ1-1; the D is unclear. There are 13 residues in the CDR3. The V gene lost 3 bases and the J gene lost 5 bases, with 10 bases spanning the gap. Germline CDR1 and CDR2: MNHNS and SASEGT. The CDR3 DNA is TGTGCCAGCAGTGAGGGCAGGTTAACTGAAGCTTTCTTT. It is translated as CASSEGRLTEAFF.

The J gene is TRBJ1-5, the V gene TRBV5-1, with D perhaps TRBD1 (6 bases). The CDR3 sequence is 13 residues long. Germline CDR1 reads SGHRS; CDR2 reads YFSETQ. Trimming took 2 bases from V and 7 from J, leaving 10 bases between them. The CDR3 loop reads CASSLQGWQPQHF. The CDR3 bases are TGCGCCAGCAGCTTACAGGGATGGCAGCCCCAGCATTTT.

This clone was found once. V usage is TRBV19 and J usage is TRBJ1-5, with D perhaps TRBD1 (5 bases). Germline V gene lookup returns CDR1 LNHDA and CDR2 SQIVND (reference sequence). The CDR3 has 12 residues. The CDR3 DNA reads as TGTGCGACGGGGGAAAGCAATCAGCCCCAGCATTTT. Amino acids: CATGESNQPQHF. Complete variable domain (other parts from reference TRBV19 and TRBJ1-5): DGGITQSPKYLFRKEGQNVTLSCEQNLNHDAMYWYRQDPGQGLRLIYYSQIVNDFQKGDIAEGYSVSREKKESFPLTVTSAQKNPTAFYLCATGESNQPQHFGDGTRLSIL.

The CDR3 is CASSLVGGRIDTQYF. In DNA form, the CDR3 reads TGTGCCAGCAGCTTGGTTGGAGGGAGGATTGATACGCAGTATTTT. The V gene is TRBV5-4, the J gene TRBJ2-3, with a weak D call TRBD2 (6 bases). The CDR3 is 15 residues long. CDR1 is SGHNT, CDR2 YYREEE, per germline (reference sequence). V was pared by 0 bases and J by 6 bases, with 14 bases between.

V and J are TRBV2 and TRBJ2-5; 8 bases align to TRBD1. The length of the CDR3 is 16 residues. CDR1 is SNHLY and CDR2 is FYNNEI in the germline V gene. Trimming took 1 base from V and 4 from J; bases not matched to a gene: 8. This CDR3 reads CASSEVGRTGGETQYF. The CDR3 DNA reads TGTGCCAGCAGTGAAGTAGGCAGAACAGGGGGAGAGACCCAGTACTTC.

This clone was counted only a few times. A read error may produce the germline difference seen at one junction end. The genes are TRBV7-2 and TRBJ1-2; D not certain. This CDR3 has 12 amino acids. Germline loops: CDR1 SGHTA, CDR2 FQGNSA. In DNA, the CDR3 is TGTGCCAGCAGCATAGCGGCCCATGGCTACACCTTC. Protein sequence: CASSIAAHGYTF. The full variable domain, its missing parts supplied by reference TRBV7-2 and TRBJ1-2, is GAGVSQSPSNKVTEKGKDVELRCDPISGHTALYWYRQSLGQGLEFLIYFQGNSAPDKSGLPSDRFSAERTGGSVSTLTIQRTQQEDSAVYLCASSIAAHGYTFGSGTRLTVV.

This sequence joins TRBV6-6 and TRBJ1-5; D unresolved. The CDR3 is 13 residues long. Trimming removed 7 bases from V and 4 bases from J, with 11 bases in between. CDR1 is MNHNY and CDR2 is SVGAGI in the germline V gene (reference sequence). CDR3 sequence (DNA): TGTGCCAGCACCCTTGACCTAAATCAGCCCCAGCATTTT. Its protein product is CASTLDLNQPQHF.

This chain connects TRBV11-1 to TRBJ2-7; D unresolved. Germline loops: CDR1 SGHAT, CDR2 FQDESV (reference sequence). The CDR3 has 13 residues. Trimming shortened V by 2 bases and J by 2 bases, and 7 bases separated the two germline ends. The CDR3 DNA sequence: TGTGCCAGCAGCTTATCTTTCACCTACGAGCAGTACTTC. Its protein is CASSLSFTYEQYF.

The chain carries TRBV9 and TRBJ1-5; no reliable D call. The ends were cut back, 3 bases at V and 4 bases at J, with 11 bases in the middle. The CDR3 runs to 14 residues. The germline CDR1 and CDR2 sequences are SGDLS and YYNGEE. This CDR3 reads CASSADLGNQPQHF. CDR3 coding DNA: TGTGCCAGCAGCGCCGACCTCGGGAATCAGCCCCAGCATTTT.

The chain carries TRBV5-4 and TRBJ2-5; D may match TRBD1 or TRBD2 (5 bases each). Germline assignment: CDR1 SGHNT and CDR2 YYREEE (reference sequence). V lost 5 bases and J 2 bases, leaving 10 bases between the germline ends. The CDR3 covers 13 residues. The CDR3 reads CASSPGPQETQYF. DNA for the CDR3: TGTGCCAGCAGTCCGGGGCCTCAAGAGACCCAGTACTTC.

V and J are TRBV6-1 and TRBJ2-7, with a weak D call TRBD2 (6 bases). V lost 4 bases and J lost 1, with 14 bases in between. There are 15 residues in the CDR3. Germline lookup yields CDR1 MNHNS and CDR2 SASEGT. CDR3 nucleotides: TGTGCCAGCAGTGGTACCGGGACTGAATCCTACGAGCAGTACTTC. The encoded protein is CASSGTGTESYEQYF.